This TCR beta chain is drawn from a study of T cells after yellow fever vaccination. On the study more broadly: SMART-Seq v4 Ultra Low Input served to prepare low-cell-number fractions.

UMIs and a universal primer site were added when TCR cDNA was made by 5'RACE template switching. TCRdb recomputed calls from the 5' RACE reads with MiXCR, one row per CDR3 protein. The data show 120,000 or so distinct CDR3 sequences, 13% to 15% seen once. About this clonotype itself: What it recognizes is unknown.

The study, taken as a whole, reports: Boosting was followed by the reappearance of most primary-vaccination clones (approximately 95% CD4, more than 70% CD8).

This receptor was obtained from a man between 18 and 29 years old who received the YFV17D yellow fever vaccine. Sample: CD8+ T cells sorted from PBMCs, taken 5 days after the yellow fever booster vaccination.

CDR3 DNA sequence: TGTGCCAGCAGCGAGACCGACGACAACACCGGGGAGCTGTTTTTT. This codes for CASSETDDNTGELFF. V is TRBV7-2 and J is TRBJ2-2; D is uncertain. V was cut by 5 bases and J by 2 bases, with 12 bases left in between. This CDR3 contains 15 residues. From germline, CDR1 is SGHTA and CDR2 FQGNSA.